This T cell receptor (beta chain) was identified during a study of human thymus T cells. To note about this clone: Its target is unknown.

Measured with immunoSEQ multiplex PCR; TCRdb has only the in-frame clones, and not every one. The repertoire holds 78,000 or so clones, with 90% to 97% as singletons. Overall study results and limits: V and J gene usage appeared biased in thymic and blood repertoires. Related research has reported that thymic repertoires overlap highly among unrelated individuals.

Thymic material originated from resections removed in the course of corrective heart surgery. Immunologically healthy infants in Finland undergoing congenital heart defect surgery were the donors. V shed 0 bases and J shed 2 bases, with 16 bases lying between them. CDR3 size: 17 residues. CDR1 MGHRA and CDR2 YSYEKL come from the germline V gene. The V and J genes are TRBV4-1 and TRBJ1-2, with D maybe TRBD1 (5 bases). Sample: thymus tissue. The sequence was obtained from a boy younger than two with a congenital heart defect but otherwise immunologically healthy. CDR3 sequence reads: CASSQDRAGKTNYGYTF. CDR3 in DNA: TGCGCCAGCAGCCAAGATAGAGCAGGGAAAACAAACTATGGCTACACCTTC.